A single sample gave rise to the 21 T cell receptor beta chains below, sequenced in a study of blood T cell repertoires in COVID-19. Here immunoSEQ multiplex PCR was the method, and the copy in TCRdb shows in-frame clones only, minus some. The sample contains about 220,000 clones, roughly 80% of which appear only once. What was sequenced was PBMCs or T cells enriched from blood (not recorded which). The receptor source for this set is a woman aged 40 to 55 with acute COVID-19.

This sequence joins TRBV13 and TRBJ1-3, with TRBD1 as a possible D gene (5 bases). There are 16 residues in the CDR3. V lost 6 bases and J 0 bases, leaving 15 bases between the germline ends. In germline, CDR1 is PRHDT, CDR2 FYEKMQ (reference sequence). The CDR3 DNA follows: TGTGCCAGCAGATCGGGCAGGGCCTACTCTGGAAACACCATATATTTT. This codes for CASRSGRAYSGNTIYF.

V and J are TRBV28 and TRBJ1-2; D may be TRBD1 (5 bases). Germline values: CDR1 MDHEN, CDR2 SYDVKM. The V end was cut by 6 bases, the J end by 0 bases, with 17 bases between. This CDR3 spans 16 amino acids. The CDR3 DNA reads TGTGCCAGCAGCCCAGCGTGGGGACTACCTAACTATGGCTACACCTTC. Amino acids: CASSPAWGLPNYGYTF.

The chain links TRBV30 to TRBJ1-2, with 7 bases that match TRBD1. This CDR3 has 15 residues. With 1 base clipped from V and 0 bases from J, the junction kept 5 bases outside the gene matches. The germline gives CDR1 GTSNPN, CDR2 SVGIG (reference sequence). The CDR3 DNA sequence: TGTGCCTGGAGTGCGGGGACAGTGACTAACTATGGCTACACCTTC. Translated: CAWSAGTVTNYGYTF.

The rearrangement joins TRBV24-1 to TRBJ2-7; TRBD1 matches at 9 bases. With V trimmed by 5 bases and J by 3 bases, 10 bases remained unmatched. CDR3 length: 16 amino acids. CDR1 and CDR2 from the germline V gene are KGHDR and SFDVKD. CDR3 region: CATSALGQGDDYEQYF. DNA for the CDR3: TGTGCCACCAGTGCCTTGGGACAGGGTGATGACTACGAGCAGTACTTC.

In nucleotides, the CDR3 is TGTGCCAGTAGTATGGGGACTAGCGGGAGTAATGAGCAGTTCTTC. Protein product: CASSMGTSGSNEQFF. The rearrangement uses TRBV19 and TRBJ2-1, with 14 bases aligning to TRBD2. The CDR3 contains 15 residues. Germline assignment: CDR1 LNHDA and CDR2 SQIVND (reference sequence). The trim removed 3 bases at V and 7 bases at J, leaving 2 bases unmatched.

The rearrangement links TRBV19 to TRBJ1-2, with 9 bases that match TRBD1. CDR1 is LNHDA and CDR2 is SQIVND in the germline V gene (reference sequence). This CDR3 spans 14 amino acids. The ends lost 4 bases at V and 5 bases at J; junction bases unmatched: 5. The CDR3 sequence: CASSTRDRAYGYTF. CDR3 in DNA: TGTGCCAGTAGTACCCGGGACAGGGCTTATGGCTACACCTTC.

The chain is built from TRBV7-2 and TRBJ1-3; TRBD1 agrees at 7 bases. This CDR3 is 15 amino acids long. Germline loops: CDR1 SGHTA, CDR2 FQGNSA. V dropped 5 bases and J dropped 0; count of bases not matched to a gene: 4. This CDR3 reads CASSNRGFSGNTIYF. The CDR3 DNA follows: TGTGCCAGCAGCAACAGGGGATTCTCTGGAAACACCATATATTTT.

This sequence joins TRBV6-5 and TRBJ1-5; D unclear. The CDR3 runs to 14 residues. Germline V gene data show CDR1 as MNHEY and CDR2 as SVGAGI. V shed 7 bases and J shed 4 bases, with 14 bases lying between them. For the CDR3, the DNA is TGTGCCAGCAAGACGGGGTCCAAAAATCAGCCCCAGCATTTT. Translating it yields CASKTGSKNQPQHF.

The V call is TRBV4-2, the J call TRBJ1-4; TRBD1 agrees at 7 bases. Germline CDR1 LGHNA, CDR2 YNFKEQ. CDR3 length: 16 amino acids. V was pared by 1 base and J by 15 bases, with 17 bases of the junction left unmatched. In nucleotides, the CDR3 is TGTGCCAGCAGCCAAGGCTGGACACAGGGGCCGGGCTTATTGTTTTTT. Its protein is CASSQGWTQGPGLLFF.

This chain links TRBV5-5 with TRBJ1-5; D unclear. CDR3 size: 14 residues. CDR1 is SGHKS, CDR2 YYEKEE, per germline (reference sequence). V lost 0 bases to trimming and J lost 0 bases, with 4 bases between them. The CDR3 DNA follows: TGTGCCAGCAGCTTGGCGGTTAGCAATCAGCCCCAGCATTTT. Translated: CASSLAVSNQPQHF.

In its sample, this clone was seen a few times. The chain is built from TRBV19 and TRBJ1-5, with 8 bases lining up with TRBD1. From germline, CDR1 is LNHDA and CDR2 SQIVND (reference sequence). The CDR3 sequence is 14 residues long. V dropped 5 bases and J dropped 5; count of bases not matched to a gene: 5. Here the CDR3 DNA reads TGTGCCAGTAGTTCGACAGGGGAGTATCAGCCCCAGCATTTT. It is translated as CASSSTGEYQPQHF.

This clone has just one count. The chain joins TRBV27 to TRBJ2-2; D unclear. Germline loops: CDR1 MNHEY, CDR2 SMNVEV (reference sequence). Trimming shortened V by 1 base and J by 4 bases, and 13 bases separated the two germline ends. The length of the CDR3 is 16 residues. CDR3 sequence (DNA): TGTGCCAGCAGTTTATGGTCAGGCTCTGCCACCGGGGAGCTGTTTTTT. Its protein product is CASSLWSGSATGELFF.

J is TRBJ1-5 and V is TRBV28; D is possibly TRBD1 (5 bases). The CDR3 extends over 13 amino acids. The V gene's germline CDR1 is MDHEN and CDR2 SYDVKM. The V and J ends lost 7 bases and 4 bases respectively, with 11 bases between them. CDR3 region: CASKVGTNQPQHF. For the CDR3, the DNA is TGTGCCAGCAAGGTGGGGACTAATCAGCCCCAGCATTTT. Full variable domain (rest looked up from reference TRBV28 and TRBJ1-5): DVKVTQSSRYLVKRTGEKVFLECVQDMDHENMFWYRQDPGLGLRLIYFSYDVKMKEKGDIPEGYSVSREKKERFSLILESASTNQTSMYLCASKVGTNQPQHFGDGTRLSIL.

This clone was recorded only once. This rearrangement joins TRBV6-5 to TRBJ2-1, with TRBD2 matching over 8 bases. CDR1 MNHEY and CDR2 SVGAGI come from the germline V gene. This CDR3 is built from 15 residues. V dropped 7 bases and J dropped 10; count of bases not matched to a gene: 15. The CDR3 nucleotides are TGTGCCAGCAATCAAGGGACGGGAGGGCCGGTGGAGCAGTTCTTC. Translated: CASNQGTGGPVEQFF.

The chain employs TRBV6-1 and TRBJ1-2, with D possibly being TRBD1 (5 bases). Germline V CDR1 and CDR2: MNHNS, SASEGT. V was trimmed by 1 base and J by 2 bases, leaving 8 bases between them. The CDR3 is 14 amino acids. DNA for the CDR3: TGTGCCAGCAGTGAAGGTTGGGGCAACTATGGCTACACCTTC. Its protein product is CASSEGWGNYGYTF.

The chain employs TRBV6-1 and TRBJ2-7; 7 bases are shared with TRBD1. CDR3 length: 13 amino acids. Germline V CDR1 and CDR2: MNHNS, SASEGT. With 2 bases clipped from V and 2 bases from J, the junction kept 0 bases outside the gene matches. This chain's CDR3 is CASSETGAYEQYF. CDR3 nucleotides: TGTGCCAGCAGTGAAACAGGGGCCTACGAGCAGTACTTC.

This chain connects TRBV30 to TRBJ2-1; D is perhaps TRBD2 (5 bases). The CDR3 runs to 16 residues. The V end was cut by 2 bases, the J end by 0 bases, with 14 bases between. Germline V gives CDR1 GTSNPN, CDR2 SVGIG (reference sequence). This CDR3 is CAWSTADYGSYNEQFF. The CDR3 bases are TGTGCCTGGAGTACCGCCGACTATGGCTCCTACAATGAGCAGTTCTTC. The complete variable domain, with remaining parts taken from reference TRBV30 and TRBJ2-1, reads SQTIHQWPATLVQPVGSPLSLECTVEGTSNPNLYWYRQAAGRGLQLLFYSVGIGQISSEVPQNLSASRPQDRQFILSSKKLLLSDSGFYLCAWSTADYGSYNEQFFGPGTRLTVL.

The V and J genes are TRBV7-4 and TRBJ2-4, with D possibly matching TRBD2 (5 bases). V was pared by 5 bases and J by 8 bases, with 13 bases between. In germline, CDR1 is SGHVT, CDR2 SQSDAQ. This CDR3 comprises 13 residues. The CDR3 sequence is CASSPRREHIQYF. CDR3 sequence (DNA): TGTGCCAGCAGCCCCCGCCGGGAACACATTCAGTACTTC.

The gene calls are TRBV29-1 and TRBJ1-2, with 10 bases aligning to TRBD1. The CDR3 contains 13 residues. Germline V lookup: CDR1 SQVTM, CDR2 ANQGSEA. V lost 6 bases, J lost 8 bases, and 9 bases stayed unmatched. This chain's CDR3 is CSVRDRGLRGYTF. CDR3 DNA: TGCAGCGTCCGGGACAGGGGATTAAGAGGCTACACCTTC.

This clone was seen more than once but under ten times. V and J are TRBV2 and TRBJ1-5; TRBD1 might be the D (6 bases). This CDR3 comprises 15 residues. V shed 6 bases and J shed 1 base, with 13 bases lying between them. The germline V gene has CDR1 SNHLY and CDR2 FYNNEI. The CDR3 DNA reads as TGTGCCAGCAGGGCCGGGACACAGAGCAATCAGCCCCAGCATTTT. This translates into CASRAGTQSNQPQHF.

The chain combines TRBV7-9 with TRBJ2-1, with D uncertain. The CDR3 extends over 13 amino acids. CDR1 is SEHNR and CDR2 is FQNEAQ in the germline V gene (reference sequence). Trimming took off 4 bases at V and 5 bases at J, with 9 bases between the two ends. The CDR3 loop is CASSYEPHNEQFF. The DNA for the CDR3 is TGTGCCAGCAGCTACGAGCCCCACAATGAGCAGTTCTTC.